One and the same sample provided the 23 T cell receptor beta chains below, sequenced in a study of cytomegalovirus exposure and HLA in healthy donors. Researchers ran the PCR with 60 Vbeta and 13 Jbeta primers. Generated by immunoSEQ multiplex PCR, the TCRdb table keeps only in-frame clones and is missing some. The sample shows some 160,000 clones, 80% of them seen only once. Sequenced input: PBMCs. These receptors were taken from a male donor in good health and CMV-seronegative.

The chain employs TRBV11-1 and TRBJ1-1, with D uncertain. The CDR3 has 12 residues. Per the germline V gene, CDR1 is SGHAT and CDR2 is FQDESV (reference sequence). The germline V and J ends were trimmed by 3 bases and 7 bases, with 9 bases remaining between them. The CDR3 sequence is CASSFTGYEAFF. The CDR3 bases are TGTGCCAGCAGCTTCACTGGTTATGAAGCTTTCTTT. The full variable domain, completed using reference TRBV11-1 and TRBJ1-1, is EAEVAQSPRYKITEKSQAVAFWCDPISGHATLYWYRQILGQGPELLVQFQDESVVDDSQLPKDRFSAERLKGVDSTLKIQPAELGDSAMYLCASSFTGYEAFFGQGTRLTVV.

The genes are TRBV5-8 and TRBJ1-5; no reliable D call. Germline V lookup: CDR1 SGHTS, CDR2 YDEGEE. With 0 bases removed from V and 13 bases from J, the gap between germline ends came to 8 bases. This CDR3 has 11 residues. The CDR3 region has the DNA TGTGCCAGCAGCTTGGGAGGGAAGCAGCATTTT. It codes for CASSLGGKQHF. Full variable domain (rest looked up from reference TRBV5-8 and TRBJ1-5): EAGVTQSPTHLIKTRGQQATLRCSPISGHTSVYWYQQALGLGLQFLLWYDEGEERNRGNFPPRFSGRQFPNYSSELNVNALELEDSALYLCASSLGGKQHFGDGTRLSIL.

V and J are TRBV14 and TRBJ2-1; D gene uncertain. The CDR3 spans 12 residues. V shed 1 base and J shed 9 bases, with 7 bases lying between them. CDR1 SGHDN and CDR2 FVKESK come from the germline V gene. Here the CDR3 reads CASSQGLAEQFF. The CDR3 DNA follows: TGTGCCAGCAGCCAAGGGCTTGCTGAGCAGTTCTTC.

The V and J genes are TRBV6-1 and TRBJ2-7; 7 bases are shared with TRBD1. The CDR3 spans 13 residues. Trimming cost V 7 bases and J 3 bases; bases outside gene matches: 6. CDR1 MNHNS and CDR2 SASEGT come from the germline V gene. The CDR3 DNA follows: TGTGCCAGCATTGGGACAGCTGGCTACGAGCAGTACTTC. As protein: CASIGTAGYEQYF.

V is TRBV6-5 and J is TRBJ1-1; no clear D. The CDR3 spans 13 residues. The V and J ends lost 6 bases and 4 bases respectively, with 12 bases between them. The germline V gene encodes CDR1 MNHEY and CDR2 SVGAGI. As DNA, the CDR3 is TGTGCCAGCAGGCAGGTCACCGCCACTGAAGCTTTCTTT. This sequence encodes CASRQVTATEAFF.

The V gene is TRBV10-3, the J gene TRBJ2-1; TRBD2 agrees at 10 bases. CDR1 and CDR2 (germline): ENHRY, SYGVKD. With V trimmed by 6 bases and J by 4 bases, 9 bases remained unmatched. CDR3 length: 16 amino acids. The CDR3 sequence: CAISGTQRGGYNEQFF. The CDR3 bases are TGTGCCATCAGCGGAACCCAGCGGGGGGGGTACAATGAGCAGTTCTTC.

The chain uses TRBV5-6 and TRBJ1-1; no reliable D call. This CDR3 is 13 amino acids long. V was clipped by 4 bases and J by 2 bases, with 9 bases between them. Germline assignment: CDR1 SGHDT and CDR2 YYEEEE. In DNA, the CDR3 is TGTGCCAGCAGCGCGAGGAGAAACACTGAAGCTTTCTTT. The encoded protein is CASSARRNTEAFF.

This clone has just a few counts. This chain links TRBV5-1 with TRBJ1-1; D is ambiguous. CDR3 size: 15 residues. The V end lost 2 bases, the J end lost 1 base, and 12 bases lay between the germline ends. Looked up from germline, CDR1 is SGHRS and CDR2 is YFSETQ. Here the CDR3 reads CASSFTVLGNTEAFF. CDR3 DNA: TGCGCCAGCAGCTTTACGGTCCTTGGGAACACTGAAGCTTTCTTT.

This clone was counted only a few times. The V gene is TRBV30, the J gene TRBJ1-5; TRBD1 agrees at 8 bases. Unmatched junction bases numbered 8, after V lost 2 bases and J lost 5 bases. CDR1 and CDR2 (germline): GTSNPN, SVGIG (reference sequence). The CDR3 is 15 residues long. The CDR3 loop reads CAWSKGRGLDQPQHF. CDR3 DNA: TGTGCCTGGAGTAAGGGCAGGGGGCTCGATCAGCCCCAGCATTTT.

The CDR3: CSVETRLAGSTDTQYF. The CDR3 region has the DNA TGCAGCGTTGAAACCCGACTAGCGGGGAGCACAGATACGCAGTATTTT. V gene TRBV29-1 combines with J gene TRBJ2-3; TRBD2 aligns across 11 bases. This CDR3 is 16 amino acids long. The V and J ends lost 2 bases and 0 bases, in that order; junction bases with no gene match: 4. From germline, CDR1 is SQVTM and CDR2 ANQGSEA.

V usage is TRBV5-1 and J usage is TRBJ1-5; 9 bases line up with TRBD1. V was clipped by 3 bases and J by 3 bases; unmatched bases: 4. The germline gives CDR1 SGHRS, CDR2 YFSETQ. This CDR3 is 15 amino acids long. The CDR3 DNA reads TGCGCCAGCAGCTCGGGGACAGGGAACAATCAGCCCCAGCATTTT. It translates to CASSSGTGNNQPQHF.

This clone was seen only a few times. This chain uses TRBV5-1 with TRBJ2-5; TRBD1 is a possible D gene (5 bases). Germline assignment: CDR1 SGHRS and CDR2 YFSETQ. The CDR3 is 14 residues long. V was cut by 4 bases and J by 2 bases, with 12 bases left in between. The CDR3, as DNA: TGCGCCAGCAGCCTCGACAGTATTCAAGAGACCCAGTACTTC. This codes for CASSLDSIQETQYF.

The J gene is TRBJ1-4, the V gene TRBV6-5; 7 bases fit TRBD1. The CDR3 is made up of 14 amino acids. J was trimmed by 6 bases and V by 9 bases; bases with no gene match: 10. From germline, CDR1 is MNHEY and CDR2 SVGAGI. CDR3 DNA sequence: TGTGCCAGTTCAGACAGGGCAAGGGATGAAAAACTGTTTTTT. Its translation is CASSDRARDEKLFF.

The chain uses TRBV9 and TRBJ1-3; D uncertain. This CDR3 has 16 amino acids. The ends were cut back, 3 bases at V and 0 bases at J, with 13 bases in the middle. CDR1 is SGDLS, CDR2 YYNGEE, per germline. The chain's CDR3 is CASSAVEVNSGNTIYF. The CDR3 region has the DNA TGTGCCAGCAGCGCGGTGGAGGTTAACTCTGGAAACACCATATATTTT.

The chain couples TRBV10-1 to TRBJ2-5; possible D gene TRBD2, 5 bases. The CDR3 consists of 13 residues. CDR1 is WNHNN and CDR2 is SYGVQD in the germline V gene (reference sequence). The V and J ends lost 2 bases and 4 bases respectively, with 8 bases between them. As DNA, the CDR3 is TGCGCCAGCAGTGAGGGAGGTGGAGAGACCCAGTACTTC. Encoded protein: CASSEGGGETQYF.

The chain employs TRBV7-2 and TRBJ2-3; D possibly corresponds to TRBD1 (6 bases). The CDR3 runs 15 residues. Per germline, CDR1 SGHTA and CDR2 FQGNSA. The V and J ends lost 5 bases and 1 base respectively, with 13 bases between them. The CDR3 loop is CASSPLGAGTDTQYF. In nucleotides, the CDR3 is TGTGCCAGCAGCCCCCTGGGGGCCGGCACAGATACGCAGTATTTT.

The V call is TRBV6-5, the J call TRBJ1-2; TRBD1 is a possible D gene (6 bases). V was cut by 6 bases and J by 8 bases, with 19 bases left in between. Germline V gives CDR1 MNHEY, CDR2 SVGAGI. This CDR3 is 14 amino acids long. CDR3 nucleotides: TGTGCCAGCAGGCCCATTGGGGGGGGCCGGGGCTACACCTTC. Amino acid sequence: CASRPIGGGRGYTF.

V usage is TRBV4-1 and J usage is TRBJ2-7, with TRBD1 identical over 8 bases. Germline V CDR1 and CDR2: MGHRA, YSYEKL. This CDR3 spans 15 amino acids. V lost 0 bases to trimming and J lost 3 bases; unmatched junction nucleotides: 4. CDR3 loop: CASSQDRGPFYEQYF. CDR3 sequence (DNA): TGCGCCAGCAGCCAAGACAGGGGGCCTTTCTACGAGCAGTACTTC.

The rearrangement joins TRBV6-5 to TRBJ2-1; perhaps TRBD1 as D (6 bases). The V end was cut by 7 bases, the J end by 6 bases, with 16 bases between. CDR1 is MNHEY and CDR2 is SVGAGI in the germline V gene. This CDR3 contains 14 residues. CDR3 sequence reads: CASKLGGTRNEQFF. CDR3 DNA: TGTGCCAGCAAGTTAGGGGGAACTCGCAATGAGCAGTTCTTC.

Only one count was recorded for this clone. This chain connects TRBV25-1 to TRBJ1-2, with D possibly matching TRBD1 (6 bases). The CDR3 has 16 amino acids. Germline V CDR1 and CDR2: MGHDK, SYGVNS. V lost 6 bases to trimming and J lost 2 bases, with 19 bases between them. The CDR3 loop is CASSTVDSAANYGYTF. For the CDR3, the DNA is TGTGCCAGCAGCACCGTGGACAGCGCGGCGAACTATGGCTACACCTTC.

This sequence joins TRBV10-3 and TRBJ1-2; TRBD1 might be the D (5 bases). Germline V gene sequence: CDR1 ENHRY, CDR2 SYGVKD. There are 17 residues in the CDR3. Trimming removed 3 bases from V and 2 bases from J, with 19 bases in between. The CDR3 reads CAISDGGASWGNYGYTF. In nucleotides, the CDR3 is TGTGCCATCAGTGACGGAGGGGCCTCCTGGGGCAACTATGGCTACACCTTC.

The V gene is TRBV29-1, the J gene TRBJ2-1, with 13 bases matching TRBD2. The length of the CDR3 is 16 residues. Germline CDR1 is SQVTM and CDR2 is ANQGSEA. V was pared by 6 bases and J by 10 bases, with 15 bases of the junction left unmatched. The CDR3 reads CSVHTSGGARSIEQFF. The CDR3 DNA is TGCAGCGTCCACACTAGCGGGGGGGCCCGAAGTATAGAGCAGTTCTTC.

This chain joins TRBV4-1 and TRBJ1-2, with TRBD1 matching over 12 bases. J lost 3 bases, V lost 4 bases, and 9 bases had no gene match. Per the germline V gene, CDR1 is MGHRA and CDR2 is YSYEKL. The CDR3 totals 17 residues. Written as DNA, the CDR3 is TGCGCCAGCAGCCGGGGACAGGGGGCTTCGGGGGACTATGGCTACACCTTC. It yields the protein CASSRGQGASGDYGYTF.